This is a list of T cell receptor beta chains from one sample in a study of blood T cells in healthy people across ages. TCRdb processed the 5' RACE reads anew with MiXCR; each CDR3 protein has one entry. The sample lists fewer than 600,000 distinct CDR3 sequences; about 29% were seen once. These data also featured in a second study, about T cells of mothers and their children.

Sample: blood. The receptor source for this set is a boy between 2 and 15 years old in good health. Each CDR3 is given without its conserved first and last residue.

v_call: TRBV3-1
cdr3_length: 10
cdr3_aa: ASSPYGYEQY

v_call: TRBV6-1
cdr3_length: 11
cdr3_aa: ASSEARDQPQH

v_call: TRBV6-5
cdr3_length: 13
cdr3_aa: ASSLEPGQSYEQY

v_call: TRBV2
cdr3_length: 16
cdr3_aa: ASSEESAGARWKNIQY

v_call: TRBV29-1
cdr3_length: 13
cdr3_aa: SVVDPDGASGIQY

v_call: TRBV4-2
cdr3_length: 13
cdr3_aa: ATGGAYSGANVLT

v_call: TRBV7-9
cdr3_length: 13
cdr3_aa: ASSWGRRGREKLF

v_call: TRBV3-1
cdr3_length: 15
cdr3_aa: ASSQRGGPSAQETQY

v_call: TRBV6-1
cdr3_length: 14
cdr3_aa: ASSEWGTGHQNIQY

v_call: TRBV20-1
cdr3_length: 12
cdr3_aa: SARVGSGGNEQF

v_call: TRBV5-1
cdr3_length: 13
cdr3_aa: ASSLVASVSHEAF

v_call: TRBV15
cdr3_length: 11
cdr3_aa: ATREAVYTEAF

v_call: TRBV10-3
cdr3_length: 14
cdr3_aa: AISESLIAGNYEQY

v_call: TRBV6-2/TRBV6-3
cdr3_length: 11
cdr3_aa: AQSLGPNQPQH

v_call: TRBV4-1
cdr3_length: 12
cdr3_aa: ASSQDSRGREQF

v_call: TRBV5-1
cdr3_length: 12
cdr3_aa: ASSLPPGKETQY

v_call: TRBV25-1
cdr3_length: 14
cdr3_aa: ASSNPRDRGYDEQF

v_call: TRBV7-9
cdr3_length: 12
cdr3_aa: ASSSTDRIRGYT

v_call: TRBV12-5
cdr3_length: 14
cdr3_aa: ASGLFGTGSSYEQY

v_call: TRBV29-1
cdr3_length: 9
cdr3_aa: SGHSNTEAF

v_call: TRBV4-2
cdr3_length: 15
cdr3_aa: ASSQGRERGSQETQY

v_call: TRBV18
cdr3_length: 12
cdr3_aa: ASSPLTAGNTIY

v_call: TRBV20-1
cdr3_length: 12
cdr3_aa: SAPLAGATDTQY

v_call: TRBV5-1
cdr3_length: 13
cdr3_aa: ASSLGSGGQETQY

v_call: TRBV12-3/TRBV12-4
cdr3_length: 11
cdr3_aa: ASSLAGVSEQY

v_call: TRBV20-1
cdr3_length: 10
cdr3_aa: SREAAKNIQY

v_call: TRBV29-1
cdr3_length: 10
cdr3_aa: SVWDLQETQY

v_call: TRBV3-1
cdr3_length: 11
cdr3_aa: ASSQGGRLDAF

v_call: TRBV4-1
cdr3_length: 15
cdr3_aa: ASSQTFTSGGSYEQY

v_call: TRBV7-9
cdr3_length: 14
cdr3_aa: ASSLAAVRRNYGYT

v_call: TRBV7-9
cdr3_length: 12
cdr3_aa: ASSLVTIQETQY

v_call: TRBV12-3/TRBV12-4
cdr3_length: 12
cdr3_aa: ASSSTGGGETQY

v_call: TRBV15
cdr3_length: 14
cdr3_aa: ATSRDGDRVVETQY

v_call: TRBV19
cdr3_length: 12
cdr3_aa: ASSIADGNTEAF

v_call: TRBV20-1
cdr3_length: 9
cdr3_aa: SVRTSYEQY

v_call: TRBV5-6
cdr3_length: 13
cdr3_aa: ASSLGWTSGTIID

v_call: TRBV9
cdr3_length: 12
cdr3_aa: ASSVNRGPDTQY

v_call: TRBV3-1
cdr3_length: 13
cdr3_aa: ASSLLTGGMNEQY

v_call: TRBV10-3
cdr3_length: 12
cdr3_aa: AISGGTGPNIQY

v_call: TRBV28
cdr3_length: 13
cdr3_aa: ASSLAIYSYNEQF

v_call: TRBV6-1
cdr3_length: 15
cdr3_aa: ASSVYGTSGGRETQY

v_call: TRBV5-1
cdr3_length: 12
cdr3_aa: ASSLSDKQETQY

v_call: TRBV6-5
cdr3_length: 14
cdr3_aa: ASSYFGDRVTDTQY

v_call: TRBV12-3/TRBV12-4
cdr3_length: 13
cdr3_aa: ASTQGLAGADTQY

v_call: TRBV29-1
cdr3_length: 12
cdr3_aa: SVERAPLSGEQY

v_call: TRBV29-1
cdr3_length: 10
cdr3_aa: SVLDRTDTQY

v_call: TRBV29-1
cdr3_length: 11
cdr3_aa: CVGGGFSYEQY

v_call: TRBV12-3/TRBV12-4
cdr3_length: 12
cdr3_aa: ASSSGQAAYEQY